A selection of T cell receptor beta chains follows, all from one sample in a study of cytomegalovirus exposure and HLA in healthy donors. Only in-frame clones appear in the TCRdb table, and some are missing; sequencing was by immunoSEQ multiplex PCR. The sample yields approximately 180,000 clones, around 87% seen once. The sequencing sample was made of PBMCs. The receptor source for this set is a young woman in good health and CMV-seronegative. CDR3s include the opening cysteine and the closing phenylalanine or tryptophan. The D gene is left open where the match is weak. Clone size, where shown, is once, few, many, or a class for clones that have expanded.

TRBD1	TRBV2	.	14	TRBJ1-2	CASSEGAGGYGYTF	TGTGCCAGCAGTGAAGGGGCAGGGGGTTATGGCTACACCTTC
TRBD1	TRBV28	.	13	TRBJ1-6	CASSTGQGWPLHF	TGTGCCAGCAGTACGGGACAGGGGTGGCCCCTCCACTTT
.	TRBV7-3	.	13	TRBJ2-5	CASSFQGKETQYF	TGTGCCAGCAGCTTCCAGGGAAAAGAGACCCAGTACTTC
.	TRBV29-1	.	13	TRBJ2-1	CSVVGQPYNEQFF	TGCAGCGTTGTGGGACAACCCTACAATGAGCAGTTCTTC
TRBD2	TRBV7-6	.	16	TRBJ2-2	CASSWLAGGRPGELFF	TGTGCCAGCAGCTGGCTAGCGGGAGGCCGGCCCGGGGAGCTGTTTTTT
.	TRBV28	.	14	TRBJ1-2	CASSRLGGNYGYTF	TGTGCCAGCAGCCGATTGGGAGGGAACTATGGCTACACCTTC
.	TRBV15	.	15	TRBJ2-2	CATSRVTTYTGELFF	TGTGCCACCAGCAGAGTAACTACCTACACCGGGGAGCTGTTTTTT
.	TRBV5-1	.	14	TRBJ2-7	CASSLGQDKDEQYF	TGCGCCAGCAGCTTGGGTCAGGATAAGGACGAGCAGTACTTC
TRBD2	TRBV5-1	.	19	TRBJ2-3	CASSLAFLSGSKSTDTQYF	TGCGCCAGCAGCTTGGCCTTCTTGAGCGGGAGTAAGAGCACAGATACGCAGTATTTT
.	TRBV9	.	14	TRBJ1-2	CASSVEDSRGGYTF	TGTGCCAGCAGCGTAGAGGACAGCCGTGGTGGCTACACCTTC
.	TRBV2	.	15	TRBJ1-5	CASRAQSYSNQPQHF	TGTGCCAGCAGGGCCCAGTCATATAGCAATCAGCCCCAGCATTTT
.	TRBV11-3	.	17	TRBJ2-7	CASSPLPLAAGNYEQYF	TGTGCCAGCAGCCCCCTGCCCCTGGCGGCGGGCAACTACGAGCAGTACTTC
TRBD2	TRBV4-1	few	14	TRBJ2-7	CASSALAGVYEQYF	TGCGCCAGCAGCGCACTAGCGGGAGTTTACGAGCAGTACTTC
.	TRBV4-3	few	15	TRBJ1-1	CASSQYDSVNTEAFF	TGCGCCAGCAGCCAGTACGACAGCGTGAACACTGAAGCTTTCTTT
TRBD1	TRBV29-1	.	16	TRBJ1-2	CSVEARTGGSTYGYTF	TGCAGCGTTGAAGCACGCACAGGGGGCTCGACCTATGGCTACACCTTC
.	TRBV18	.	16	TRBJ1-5	CASSPQDISSNQPQHF	TGTGCCAGCTCACCTCAGGACATATCAAGCAATCAGCCCCAGCATTTT
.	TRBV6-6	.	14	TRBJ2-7	CASSSGGYSYEQYF	TGTGCCAGCAGCTCTGGGGGGTACTCCTACGAGCAGTACTTC
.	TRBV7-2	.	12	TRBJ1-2	CASSLETTGYTF	TGTGCCAGCAGCTTAGAGACAACTGGCTACACCTTC
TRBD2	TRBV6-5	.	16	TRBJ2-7	CASSYHLAGGQNEQYF	TGTGCCAGCAGTTACCATCTAGCGGGAGGGCAGAACGAGCAGTACTTC
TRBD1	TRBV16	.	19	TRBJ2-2	CASSQSGTGIRKNTGELFF	TGTGCCAGCAGCCAGTCTGGGACAGGGATACGAAAGAACACCGGGGAGCTGTTTTTT
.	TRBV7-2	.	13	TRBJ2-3	CASSSRGADTQYF	TGTGCCAGCAGCTCCCGTGGGGCTGATACGCAGTATTTT
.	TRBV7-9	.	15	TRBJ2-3	CASSRRVGSGDTQYF	TGTGCCAGCAGCCGGAGGGTCGGGAGCGGAGATACGCAGTATTTT
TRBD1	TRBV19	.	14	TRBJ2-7	CASSNTQGRNEQYF	TGTGCCAGTAGTAATACACAGGGGCGGAACGAGCAGTACTTC
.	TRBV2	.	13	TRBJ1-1	CASRLGGETEAFF	TGTGCCAGCAGATTAGGAGGAGAGACTGAAGCTTTCTTT
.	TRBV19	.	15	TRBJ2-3	CASSALAGGTDTQYF	TGTGCCAGTAGTGCATTGGCGGGCGGCACAGATACGCAGTATTTT
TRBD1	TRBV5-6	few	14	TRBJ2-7	CASSLGQGPYEQYF	TGTGCCAGCAGCTTGGGACAGGGACCCTACGAGCAGTACTTC
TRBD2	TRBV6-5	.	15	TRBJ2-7	CASSYSSSGSYEQYF	TGTGCCAGCAGTTACTCGTCTAGCGGGAGTTACGAGCAGTACTTC